Included here is one T cell receptor beta chain sequence, with context. Its target is unknown. TCRdb's table, derived via immunoSEQ multiplex PCR, lists solely in-frame clones and lacks some. Found here are 150,000 to 250,000 clones, 65% to 90% of them singletons; the top ten hold roughly 13%. Germline loops: CDR1 MNHEY, CDR2 SVGAGI. The CDR3 has 15 residues. Trimming left V 0 bases short and J 0 bases short, with 6 bases between. These data are taken from a study of cytomegalovirus exposure and HLA in healthy donors. Study results and caveats: In vitro work confirmed that a few CMV-associated chains recognize CMV antigens.

This rearrangement joins TRBV6-5 to TRBJ2-1; the D is unclear. The sequenced material came from PBMCs. The receptor's source is a woman in her 30s in good health and CMV-seropositive. The CDR3 spells CASSYSEFSYNEQFF. The CDR3 bases are TGTGCCAGCAGTTACTCGGAGTTCTCCTACAATGAGCAGTTCTTC.